These 18 T cell receptor beta chains came from one sample sequenced in a study of CXCR3-negative and CXCR3-positive naive CD8 T cells. General observations from the study: The study found more hydrophobic TRB CDR3s in CXCR3-positive naive cells than in CXCR3-negative naive cells.

For these TCRs, the target antigens are not known. UMI-labeled TRB cDNA libraries were prepared by 5' RACE. Using the 5' RACE reads, TCRdb records one entry per CDR3 protein without DNA. Seen in this sample are roughly 4,800 distinct CDR3 sequences; the ten most common clones hold about 1.5%. The sequenced sample was naive CXCR3+ CD8+ T cells from blood. This sample's subset: CD45RO-CCR7+CD27+CD95- naive CD8+ T cells expressing CXCR3 (TNR3+). Every receptor here comes from a human donor in good health. Some clones in this sample may be carry-over from other donors' samples.

This clonotype ranks as medium-sized in terms of frequency. The chain couples TRBV4-1 to TRBJ2-7. The CDR3 extends over 15 amino acids. Germline values: CDR1 MGHRA, CDR2 YSYEKL. The CDR3 region is CASSQATGTSYEQYF.

Judged by frequency, this clonotype is medium-sized. The chain links TRBV28 to TRBJ2-1. The CDR3 runs 14 residues. Germline V CDR1 and CDR2: MDHEN, SYDVKM. CDR3: CASSRKAIYNEQFF.

The chain recombines TRBV2 with TRBJ2-7. The CDR3 is 13 residues long. The V gene's germline CDR1 is SNHLY and CDR2 FYNNEI. This CDR3 is CASHGGGSYEQYF.

Considering frequency, this clonotype is medium-sized. This chain joins TRBV5-1 and TRBJ2-1; TCRdb designates TRBD2, a call that cannot be tested without DNA. Looked up from germline, CDR1 is SGHRS and CDR2 is YFSETQ. The CDR3 is 13 amino acids. CDR3 protein: CASSLPGSNEQFF.

Considering frequency, this clonotype is medium-sized. The genes are TRBV28 and TRBJ1-1. The CDR3 is made up of 13 amino acids. The germline V gene encodes CDR1 MDHEN and CDR2 SYDVKM. CDR3 sequence reads: CASSLTENTEAFF. Drawing the rest from reference TRBV28 and TRBJ1-1, the complete variable domain is DVKVTQSSRYLVKRTGEKVFLECVQDMDHENMFWYRQDPGLGLRLIYFSYDVKMKEKGDIPEGYSVSREKKERFSLILESASTNQTSMYLCASSLTENTEAFFGQGTRLTVV.

This clonotype is called medium-sized (0.01 to 0.1%) based on its frequency. The V and J genes are TRBV12-3 or TRBV12-4 and TRBJ2-1. The CDR3 has 13 residues. The CDR3 spells CASQETNYNEQFF.

The V and J genes are TRBV5-1 and TRBJ1-4; the TCRdb call, TRBD1, lacks DNA for checking. Germline V lookup: CDR1 SGHRS, CDR2 YFSETQ. This CDR3 is built from 15 residues. The CDR3 spells CASSLYPGTNEKLFF.

This clonotype counts as medium-sized by frequency. The rearrangement joins TRBV12-3 or TRBV12-4 to TRBJ1-1; TCRdb's D call of TRBD1 is untestable without DNA. CDR3 size: 14 residues. This CDR3 is CASSYRGTNTEAFF.

This clonotype is labeled medium-sized (0.01 to 0.1%) based on frequency. The chain's CDR3 is CAANSPNSPLHF. The genes are TRBV19 and TRBJ1-6. Germline loops: CDR1 LNHDA, CDR2 SQIVND (reference sequence). The CDR3 is 12 residues long.

The J gene is TRBJ2-7, the V gene TRBV21-1; TCRdb names TRBD2, which stays unverified in the absence of DNA. TRBV21-1 is annotated as a pseudogene. The CDR3 contains 17 residues. CDR3 protein: CASSKDGSGTPSYEQYF.

The chain couples TRBV3-1 to TRBJ2-1; there is no DNA to check the TCRdb D call of TRBD1. The CDR3 covers 17 residues. Germline-derived CDR1 and CDR2 are LGHDT and YNNKEL (reference sequence). The CDR3 reads CASSQAQPLSSYNEQFF.

The V and J genes are TRBV13 and TRBJ2-4; TCRdb indicates TRBD2, and absent DNA this call remains unverified. This CDR3 comprises 16 residues. Germline V gene sequence: CDR1 PRHDT, CDR2 FYEKMQ (reference sequence). The CDR3 protein is CASSGNSGNAKNIQYF.

The V call is TRBV5-6, the J call TRBJ2-5; the TRBD1 assignment by TCRdb is unverifiable without DNA. Germline V gene lookup returns CDR1 SGHDT and CDR2 YYEEEE. This CDR3 spans 15 amino acids. CDR3 loop: CASSLVGDRDETQYF. Full variable domain (outside the CDR3, taken from reference TRBV5-6 and TRBJ2-5): DAGVTQSPTHLIKTRGQQVTLRCSPKSGHDTVSWYQQALGQGPQFIFQYYEEEERQRGNFPDRFSGHQFPNYSSELNVNALLLGDSALYLCASSLVGDRDETQYFGPGTRLLVL.

The chain has TRBV4-1 and TRBJ1-2; lacking DNA, the TRBD1 call made by TCRdb goes unchecked. The germline CDR1 and CDR2 sequences are MGHRA and YSYEKL. The CDR3 runs 14 residues. The CDR3 reads CASSQDGTGNGYTF.

V and J are TRBV27 and TRBJ2-6; TCRdb designates TRBD2, a call that cannot be tested without DNA. This CDR3 spans 17 amino acids. Per the germline V gene, CDR1 is MNHEY and CDR2 is SMNVEV (reference sequence). CDR3 sequence reads: CASSLMDSSAGANVLTF.

The chain joins TRBV25-1 to TRBJ2-1; TCRdb outputs TRBD1, but without DNA this stays unchecked. This CDR3 region has 17 residues. Looked up from germline, CDR1 is MGHDK and CDR2 is SYGVNS. CDR3 protein: CASSGPPGAPSYNEQFF.

CDR3: CASSLGTANYGYTF. The chain couples TRBV7-9 to TRBJ1-2. The CDR3 has 14 amino acids. Germline CDR1 reads SEHNR; CDR2 reads FQNEAQ (reference sequence). The full variable domain, with the rest looked up from reference TRBV7-9 and TRBJ1-2, is DTGVSQNPRHKITKRGQNVTFRCDPISEHNRLYWYRQTLGQGPEFLTYFQNEAQLEKSRLLSDRFSAERPKGSFSTLEIQRTEQGDSAMYLCASSLGTANYGYTFGSGTRLTVV.

This clonotype is called medium-sized based on its frequency. The V call is TRBV28, the J call TRBJ2-1; the D call from TCRdb, TRBD1, cannot be confirmed without DNA. Per germline, CDR1 MDHEN and CDR2 SYDVKM. The CDR3 contains 14 residues. The CDR3: CASRSGPPYNEQFF.